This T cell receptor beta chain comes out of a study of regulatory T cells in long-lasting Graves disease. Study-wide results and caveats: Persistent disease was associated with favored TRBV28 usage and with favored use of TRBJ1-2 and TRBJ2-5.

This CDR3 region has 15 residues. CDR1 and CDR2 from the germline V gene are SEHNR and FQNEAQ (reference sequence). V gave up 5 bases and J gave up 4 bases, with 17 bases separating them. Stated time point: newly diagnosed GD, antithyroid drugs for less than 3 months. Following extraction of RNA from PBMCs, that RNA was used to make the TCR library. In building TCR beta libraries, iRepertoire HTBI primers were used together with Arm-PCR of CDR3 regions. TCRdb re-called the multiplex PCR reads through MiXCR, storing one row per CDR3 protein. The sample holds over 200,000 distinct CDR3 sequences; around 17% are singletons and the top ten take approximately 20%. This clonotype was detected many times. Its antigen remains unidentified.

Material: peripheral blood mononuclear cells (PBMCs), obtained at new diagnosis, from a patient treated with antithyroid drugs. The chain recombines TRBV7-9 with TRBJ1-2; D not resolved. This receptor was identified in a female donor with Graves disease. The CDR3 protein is CASSPDTLLGYGYTF. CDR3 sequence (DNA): TGTGCCAGCAGCCCCGACACTCTCCTTGGCTATGGCTACACCTTC.